A single T cell receptor (beta chain) is shown here with its context. This record belongs to a study of T cell changes during pregnancy in multiple sclerosis. Clones were sequenced by immunoSEQ multiplex PCR, and TCRdb holds only the in-frame ones, with some missing. This table has fewer than 40,000 clones, around nine tenths appearing once. The CDR3 length is 12 residues. Germline lookup yields CDR1 MGHDK and CDR2 SYGVNS. The V end was cut by 6 bases, the J end by 10 bases, with 15 bases between. The chain carries TRBV25-1 and TRBJ2-5; a possible D gene is TRBD1 (6 bases). Here the sequenced sample was CD8+ T cells from peripheral blood mononuclear cells, taken in the first trimester of pregnancy. The clonotype originates from a female donor with multiple sclerosis, enrolled in a pregnancy study. CDR3 bases: TGTGCCAGCAGCGCAGGGGTAAGGGACCAGTACTTC. Translated, it gives CASSAGVRDQYF.